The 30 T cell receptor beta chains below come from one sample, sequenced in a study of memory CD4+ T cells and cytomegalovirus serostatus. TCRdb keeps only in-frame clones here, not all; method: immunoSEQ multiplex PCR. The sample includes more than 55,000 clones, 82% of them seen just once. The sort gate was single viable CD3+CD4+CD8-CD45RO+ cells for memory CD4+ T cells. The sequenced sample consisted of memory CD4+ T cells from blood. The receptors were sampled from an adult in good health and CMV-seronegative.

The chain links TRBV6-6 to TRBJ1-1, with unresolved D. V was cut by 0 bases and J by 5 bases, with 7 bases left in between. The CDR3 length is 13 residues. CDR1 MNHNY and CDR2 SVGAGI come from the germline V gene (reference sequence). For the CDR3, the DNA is TGTGCCAGCAGTTACTCTACGCGGACTGAAGCTTTCTTT. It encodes CASSYSTRTEAFF.

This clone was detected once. This CDR3 reads CAWVQGRGEQFF. DNA for the CDR3: TGTGCCTGGGTTCAGGGTCGGGGTGAGCAGTTCTTC. The V and J genes are TRBV30 and TRBJ2-1; D may be TRBD1 or TRBD2 (5 bases each). Germline assignment: CDR1 GTSNPN and CDR2 SVGIG (reference sequence). V lost 5 bases and J 9 bases, leaving 14 bases between the germline ends. This CDR3 spans 12 amino acids.

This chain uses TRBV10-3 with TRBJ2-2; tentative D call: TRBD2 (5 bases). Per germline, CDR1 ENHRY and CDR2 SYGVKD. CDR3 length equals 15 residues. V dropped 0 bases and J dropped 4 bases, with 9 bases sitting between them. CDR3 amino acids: CAISESPGLTGELFF. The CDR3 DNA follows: TGTGCCATCAGTGAGTCTCCAGGACTCACCGGGGAGCTGTTTTTT.

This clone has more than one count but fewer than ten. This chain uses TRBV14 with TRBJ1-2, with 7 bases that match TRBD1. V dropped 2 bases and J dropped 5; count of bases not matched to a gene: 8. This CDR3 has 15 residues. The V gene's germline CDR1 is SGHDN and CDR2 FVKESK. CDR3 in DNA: TGTGCCAGCAGCCAACTAGCAGGGGGAGGGTATGGCTACACCTTC. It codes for CASSQLAGGGYGYTF.

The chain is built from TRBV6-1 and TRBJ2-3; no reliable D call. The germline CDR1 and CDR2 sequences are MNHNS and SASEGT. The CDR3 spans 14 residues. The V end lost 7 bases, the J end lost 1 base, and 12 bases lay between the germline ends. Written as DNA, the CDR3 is TGTGCCAGCACTCTAGGCGGCGGCACAGATACGCAGTATTTT. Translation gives CASTLGGGTDTQYF.

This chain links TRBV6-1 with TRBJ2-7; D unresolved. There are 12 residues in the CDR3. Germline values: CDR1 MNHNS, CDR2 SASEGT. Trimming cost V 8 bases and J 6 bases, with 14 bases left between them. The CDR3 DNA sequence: TGTGCCAGCCAGTGGGATTTGGGCGAGCAGTACTTC. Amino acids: CASQWDLGEQYF.

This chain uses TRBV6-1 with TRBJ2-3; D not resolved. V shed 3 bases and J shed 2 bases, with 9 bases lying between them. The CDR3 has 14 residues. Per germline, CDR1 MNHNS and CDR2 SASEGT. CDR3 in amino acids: CASSESSLTDTQYF. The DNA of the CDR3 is TGTGCCAGCAGTGAGAGCAGCCTCACAGATACGCAGTATTTT.

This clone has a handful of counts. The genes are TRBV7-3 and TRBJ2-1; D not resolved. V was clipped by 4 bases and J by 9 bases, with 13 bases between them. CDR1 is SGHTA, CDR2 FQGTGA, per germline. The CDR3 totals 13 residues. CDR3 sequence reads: CASSSGTRTEQFF. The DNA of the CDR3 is TGTGCCAGCAGCTCCGGCACTCGTACTGAGCAGTTCTTC.

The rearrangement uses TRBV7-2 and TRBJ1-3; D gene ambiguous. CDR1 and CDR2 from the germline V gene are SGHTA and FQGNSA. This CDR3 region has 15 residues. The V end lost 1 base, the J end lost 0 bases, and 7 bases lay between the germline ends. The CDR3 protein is CASSLDSYSGNTIYF. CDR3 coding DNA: TGTGCCAGCAGCTTAGACAGTTACTCTGGAAACACCATATATTTT.

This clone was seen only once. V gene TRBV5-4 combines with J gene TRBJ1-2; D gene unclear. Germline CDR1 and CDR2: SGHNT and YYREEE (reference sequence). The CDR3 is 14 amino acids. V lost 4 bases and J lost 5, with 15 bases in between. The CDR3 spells CASSLGLDQYGYTF. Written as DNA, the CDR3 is TGTGCCAGCAGCCTCGGGCTAGACCAATATGGCTACACCTTC. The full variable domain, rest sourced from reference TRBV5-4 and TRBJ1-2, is ETGVTQSPTHLIKTRGQQVTLRCSSQSGHNTVSWYQQALGQGPQFIFQYYREEENGRGNFPPRFSGLQFPNYSSELNVNALELDDSALYLCASSLGLDQYGYTFGSGTRLTVV.

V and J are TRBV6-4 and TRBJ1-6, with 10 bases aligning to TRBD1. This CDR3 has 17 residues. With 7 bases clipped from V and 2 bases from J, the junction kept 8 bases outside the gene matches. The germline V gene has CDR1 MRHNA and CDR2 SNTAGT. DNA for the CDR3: TGTGCCAGCACTTTGACAGGGGGCGGCCCCTATAATTCACCCCTCCACTTT. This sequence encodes CASTLTGGGPYNSPLHF.

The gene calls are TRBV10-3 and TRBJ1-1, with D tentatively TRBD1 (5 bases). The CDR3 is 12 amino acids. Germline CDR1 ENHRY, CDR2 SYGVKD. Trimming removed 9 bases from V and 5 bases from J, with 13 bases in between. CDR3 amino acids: CAIRQSGTEAFF. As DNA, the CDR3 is TGTGCCATTCGACAGTCAGGTACTGAAGCTTTCTTT.

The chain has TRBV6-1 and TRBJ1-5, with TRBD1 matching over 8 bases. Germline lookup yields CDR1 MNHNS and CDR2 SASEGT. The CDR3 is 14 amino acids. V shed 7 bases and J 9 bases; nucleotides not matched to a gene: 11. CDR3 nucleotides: TGTGCCAGCATGTCGGAGACAGGGGCAGGGCCCCAGCATTTT. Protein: CASMSETGAGPQHF.

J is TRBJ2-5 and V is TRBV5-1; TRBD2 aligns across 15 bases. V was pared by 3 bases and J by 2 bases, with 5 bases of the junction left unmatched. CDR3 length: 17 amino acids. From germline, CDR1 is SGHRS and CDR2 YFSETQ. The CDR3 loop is CASSWTSGGAWQETQYF. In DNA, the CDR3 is TGCGCCAGCAGCTGGACTAGCGGGGGGGCATGGCAAGAGACCCAGTACTTC.

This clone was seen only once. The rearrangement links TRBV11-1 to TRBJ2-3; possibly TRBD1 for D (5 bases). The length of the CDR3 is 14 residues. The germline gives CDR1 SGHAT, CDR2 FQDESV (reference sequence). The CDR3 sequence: CATSIQEGTDTQYF. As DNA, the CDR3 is TGTGCTACCAGCATACAGGAAGGGACAGATACGCAGTATTTT.

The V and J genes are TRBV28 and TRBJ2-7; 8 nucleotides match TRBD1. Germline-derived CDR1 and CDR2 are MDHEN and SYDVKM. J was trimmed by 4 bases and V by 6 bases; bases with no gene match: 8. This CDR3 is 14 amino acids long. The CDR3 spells CASRETGADYEQYF. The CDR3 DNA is TGTGCCAGCAGGGAGACAGGGGCGGATTACGAGCAGTACTTC. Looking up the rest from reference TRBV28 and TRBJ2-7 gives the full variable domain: DVKVTQSSRYLVKRTGEKVFLECVQDMDHENMFWYRQDPGLGLRLIYFSYDVKMKEKGDIPEGYSVSREKKERFSLILESASTNQTSMYLCASRETGADYEQYFGPGTRLTVT.

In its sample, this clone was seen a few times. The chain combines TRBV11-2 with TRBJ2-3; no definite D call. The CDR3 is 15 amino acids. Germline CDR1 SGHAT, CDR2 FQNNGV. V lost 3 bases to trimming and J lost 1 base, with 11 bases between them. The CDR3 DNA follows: TGTGCCAGCAGCTTTTCTCGTGGGGGCACAGATACGCAGTATTTT. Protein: CASSFSRGGTDTQYF. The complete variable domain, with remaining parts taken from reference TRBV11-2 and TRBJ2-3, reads EAGVAQSPRYKIIEKRQSVAFWCNPISGHATLYWYQQILGQGPKLLIQFQNNGVVDDSQLPKDRFSAERLKGVDSTLKIQPAKLEDSAVYLCASSFSRGGTDTQYFGPGTRLTVL.

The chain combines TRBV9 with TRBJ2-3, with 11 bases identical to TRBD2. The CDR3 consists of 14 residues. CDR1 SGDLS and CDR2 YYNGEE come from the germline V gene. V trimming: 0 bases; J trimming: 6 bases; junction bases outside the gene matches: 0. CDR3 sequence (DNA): TGTGCCAGCAGCGTAGCTAGCGGGGGGGATACGCAGTATTTT. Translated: CASSVASGGDTQYF.

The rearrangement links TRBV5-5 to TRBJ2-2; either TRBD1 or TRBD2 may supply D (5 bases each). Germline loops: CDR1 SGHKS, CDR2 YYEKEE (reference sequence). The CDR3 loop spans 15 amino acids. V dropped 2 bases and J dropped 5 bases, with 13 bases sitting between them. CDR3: CASSFEGKKTGELFF. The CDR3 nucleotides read TGTGCCAGCAGCTTCGAGGGGAAAAAAACCGGGGAGCTGTTTTTT.

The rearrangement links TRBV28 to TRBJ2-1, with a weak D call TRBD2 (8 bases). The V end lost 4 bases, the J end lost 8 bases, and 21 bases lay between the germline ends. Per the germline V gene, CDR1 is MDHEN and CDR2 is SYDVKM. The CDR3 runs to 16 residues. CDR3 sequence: CASSSPGTAGVHEQFF. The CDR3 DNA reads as TGTGCCAGCAGTTCCCCCGGGACAGCGGGAGTCCATGAGCAGTTCTTC.

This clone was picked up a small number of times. CDR3 amino acids: CASFSPGLFGELFF. In DNA, the CDR3 is TGTGCCAGTTTTAGTCCGGGCCTATTCGGGGAGCTGTTTTTT. The rearrangement uses TRBV19 and TRBJ2-2; no clear D. The CDR3 is 14 amino acids. Germline V gives CDR1 LNHDA, CDR2 SQIVND (reference sequence). Trimming shortened V by 8 bases and J by 7 bases, and 17 bases separated the two germline ends. Full variable domain (remainder filled in from reference TRBV19 and TRBJ2-2): DGGITQSPKYLFRKEGQNVTLSCEQNLNHDAMYWYRQDPGQGLRLIYYSQIVNDFQKGDIAEGYSVSREKKESFPLTVTSAQKNPTAFYLCASFSPGLFGELFFGEGSRLTVL.

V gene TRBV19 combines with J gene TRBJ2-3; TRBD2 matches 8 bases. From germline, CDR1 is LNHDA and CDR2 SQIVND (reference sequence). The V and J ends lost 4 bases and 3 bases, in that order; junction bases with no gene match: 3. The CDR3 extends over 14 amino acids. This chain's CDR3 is CASSTGTRTDTQYF. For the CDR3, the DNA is TGTGCCAGTAGTACGGGGACTAGGACAGATACGCAGTATTTT. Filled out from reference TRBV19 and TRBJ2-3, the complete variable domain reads DGGITQSPKYLFRKEGQNVTLSCEQNLNHDAMYWYRQDPGQGLRLIYYSQIVNDFQKGDIAEGYSVSREKKESFPLTVTSAQKNPTAFYLCASSTGTRTDTQYFGPGTRLTVL.

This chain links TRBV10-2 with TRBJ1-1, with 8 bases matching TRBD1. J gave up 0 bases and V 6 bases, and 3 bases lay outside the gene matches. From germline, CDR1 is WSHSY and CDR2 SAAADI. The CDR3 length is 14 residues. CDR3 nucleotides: TGCGCCAGCAGAGGACAGGGCTTGAACACTGAAGCTTTCTTT. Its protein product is CASRGQGLNTEAFF.

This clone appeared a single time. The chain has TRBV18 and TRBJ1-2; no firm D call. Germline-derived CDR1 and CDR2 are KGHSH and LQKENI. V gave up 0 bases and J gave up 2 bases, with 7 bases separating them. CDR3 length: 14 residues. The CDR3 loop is CASSPPGINYGYTF. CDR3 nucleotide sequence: TGTGCCAGCTCACCACCCGGGATCAACTATGGCTACACCTTC.

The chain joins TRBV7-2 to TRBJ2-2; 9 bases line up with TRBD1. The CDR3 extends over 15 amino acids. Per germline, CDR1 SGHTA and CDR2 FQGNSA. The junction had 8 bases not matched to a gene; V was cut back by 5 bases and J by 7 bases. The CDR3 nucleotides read TGTGCCAGCAGCCCCCGGACAGGGGTGATCGGGGAGCTGTTTTTT. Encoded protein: CASSPRTGVIGELFF.

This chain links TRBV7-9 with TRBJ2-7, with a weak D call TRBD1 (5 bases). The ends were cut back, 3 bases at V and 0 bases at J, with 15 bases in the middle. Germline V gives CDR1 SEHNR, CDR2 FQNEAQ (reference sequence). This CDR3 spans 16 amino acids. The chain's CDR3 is CASSFGPTGLSYEQYF. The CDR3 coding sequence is TGTGCCAGCAGCTTCGGACCTACAGGCCTCTCCTACGAGCAGTACTTC.

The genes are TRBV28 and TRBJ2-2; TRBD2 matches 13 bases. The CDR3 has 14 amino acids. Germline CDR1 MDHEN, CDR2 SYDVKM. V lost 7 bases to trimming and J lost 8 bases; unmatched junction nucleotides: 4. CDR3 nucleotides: TGTGCCAGCACCCCGGGACTAGCGGGAGGGGAGCTGTTTTTT. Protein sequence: CASTPGLAGGELFF.

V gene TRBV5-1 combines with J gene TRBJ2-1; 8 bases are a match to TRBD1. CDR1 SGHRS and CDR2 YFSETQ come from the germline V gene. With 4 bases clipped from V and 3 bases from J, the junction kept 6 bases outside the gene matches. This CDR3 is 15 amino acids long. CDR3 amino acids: CASSPGQGLYNEQFF. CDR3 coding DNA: TGCGCCAGCAGCCCCGGACAGGGTCTCTACAATGAGCAGTTCTTC.

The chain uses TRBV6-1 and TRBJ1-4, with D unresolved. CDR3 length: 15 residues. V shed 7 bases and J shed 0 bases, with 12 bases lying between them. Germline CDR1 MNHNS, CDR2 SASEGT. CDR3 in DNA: TGTGCCAGCAAGGGCAGACTGGCAACTAATGAAAAACTGTTTTTT. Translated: CASKGRLATNEKLFF.

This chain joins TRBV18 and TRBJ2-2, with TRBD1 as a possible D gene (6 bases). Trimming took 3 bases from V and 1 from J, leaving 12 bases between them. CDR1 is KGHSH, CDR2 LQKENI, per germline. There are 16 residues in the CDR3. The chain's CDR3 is CASSPALQGNTGELFF. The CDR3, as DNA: TGTGCCAGCTCACCCGCATTACAGGGGAACACCGGGGAGCTGTTTTTT.